The 10 T cell receptor beta chains presented below share a single source sample, sequenced in a study of blood T cell repertoires in COVID-19. The assay was immunoSEQ multiplex PCR, and TCRdb's table has in-frame clones only and misses some. Of roughly 300,000 clones listed, approximately 91% were seen once; the top ten hold about 8.6%. The source material was peripheral blood. Source of these receptors: a man aged 18 to 29 with active or convalescent COVID-19.

V is TRBV4-3 and J is TRBJ2-1; weak D call: TRBD2 (5 bases). The CDR3 extends over 17 amino acids. Germline CDR1 LGHNA, CDR2 YSLEER. Trimming cost V 4 bases and J 0 bases, with 16 bases left between them. CDR3 in amino acids: CASSPWSGPSSYNEQFF. CDR3 sequence (DNA): TGCGCCAGCAGCCCCTGGAGCGGACCGAGCTCCTACAATGAGCAGTTCTTC.

The chain joins TRBV15 to TRBJ1-3; D is perhaps TRBD1 (5 bases). Germline CDR1 LNHNV, CDR2 YYDKDF (reference sequence). Trimming took off 4 bases at V and 2 bases at J, with 12 bases between the two ends. The CDR3 contains 15 residues. Written as DNA, the CDR3 is TGTGCCACCAGCATAAGACAGACAACTGGAAACACCATATATTTT. Its translation is CATSIRQTTGNTIYF.

This chain joins TRBV11-2 and TRBJ1-1, with 8 bases aligning to TRBD1. V lost 5 bases and J lost 1; bases outside the gene matches: 9. Germline CDR1 SGHAT, CDR2 FQNNGV. The CDR3 contains 16 residues. CDR3 amino acids: CASSPNAGTGNTEAFF. The CDR3 coding sequence is TGTGCCAGCAGCCCCAATGCCGGGACAGGGAACACTGAAGCTTTCTTT.

On this clone: Other DNA variants within this sample encode the same CDR3. The V call is TRBV7-9, the J call TRBJ1-1; a possible D gene is TRBD1 (5 bases). Germline-derived CDR1 and CDR2 are SEHNR and FQNEAQ (reference sequence). CDR3 length: 13 residues. V lost 3 bases and J 4 bases, leaving 9 bases between the germline ends. The CDR3 nucleotides read TGTGCCAGCAGCTTGGGGGGAAGCACTGAAGCTTTCTTT. Encoded protein: CASSLGGSTEAFF.

This chain uses TRBV4-2 with TRBJ2-5; D ambiguous. CDR3 length equals 15 residues. Germline values: CDR1 LGHNA, CDR2 YNFKEQ. Trimming took off 5 bases at V and 1 base at J, with 14 bases between the two ends. For the CDR3, the DNA is TGTGCCAGCAGCAACCCCCAGGCAGCCCAAGAGACCCAGTACTTC. Protein product: CASSNPQAAQETQYF.

The chain has TRBV4-1 and TRBJ1-2; TRBD1 matches at 7 bases. The length of the CDR3 is 14 residues. Germline V gene sequence: CDR1 MGHRA, CDR2 YSYEKL. Trimming cost V 1 base and J 5 bases; bases outside gene matches: 4. This CDR3 is CASSQVETGYGYTF. As DNA, the CDR3 is TGCGCCAGCAGCCAAGTCGAGACAGGGTATGGCTACACCTTC.

The chain uses TRBV3-1 (or the pseudogene TRBV3-2) and TRBJ2-7, with 7 positions matching TRBD1. Germline V lookup: CDR1 LGHDT, CDR2 YNNKEL (reference sequence). Trimming took 8 bases from V and 0 from J; bases not matched to a gene: 10. The CDR3 is made up of 15 amino acids. The CDR3 protein is CASSPGTDFSYEQYF. The CDR3 DNA is TGTGCCAGCTCTCCCGGGACAGACTTCTCCTACGAGCAGTACTTC.

J is TRBJ2-7 and V is TRBV6-5; tentatively, D is TRBD1 (5 bases). Germline loops: CDR1 MNHEY, CDR2 SVGAGI. The V end was cut by 7 bases, the J end by 3 bases, with 16 bases between. This CDR3 comprises 14 residues. The CDR3 coding sequence is TGTGCCAGCATGTATCAGGGTCTGAACTACGAGCAGTACTTC. Its translation: CASMYQGLNYEQYF.

V is TRBV10-1 and J is TRBJ2-3; a possible D gene is TRBD1 (5 bases). Germline CDR1 and CDR2: WNHNN and SYGVQD (reference sequence). The V end was cut by 4 bases, the J end by 3 bases, with 8 bases between. The length of the CDR3 is 13 residues. The CDR3 bases are TGCGCCAGCAGTGCGCAGGGTACAGATACGCAGTATTTT. Translated, it gives CASSAQGTDTQYF.

CDR3 loop: CASSHRTGGGGYTF. CDR3 sequence (DNA): TGTGCCAGCAGCCACAGGACAGGGGGCGGAGGCTACACCTTC. The chain joins TRBV14 to TRBJ1-2; 11 nucleotides line up with TRBD1. V was pared by 3 bases and J by 8 bases, with 5 bases of the junction left unmatched. There are 14 residues in the CDR3. CDR1 and CDR2 (germline): SGHDN, FVKESK. The variable domain in full, completed from reference TRBV14 and TRBJ1-2, reads EAGVTQFPSHSVIEKGQTVTLRCDPISGHDNLYWYRRVMGKEIKFLLHFVKESKQDESGMPNNRFLAERTGGTYSTLKVQPAELEDSGVYFCASSHRTGGGGYTFGSGTRLTVV.